The 27 T cell receptor beta chains reported below all come from one sample, sequenced in a study of OX40 agonist ivuxolimab in advanced cancers. Sequencing was performed with immunoSEQ multiplex PCR; in TCRdb, only in-frame clones are kept and a portion is missing. The sample lists fewer than 95,000 clones; around nine tenths were seen once. Sequences were derived from CD4+ or CD8+ T cells sorted from blood, sampled in a trial of the OX40 agonist ivuxolimab. The receptors originated from an adult with an advanced solid tumor such as melanoma, head and neck, liver or kidney cancer.

As DNA, the CDR3 is TGTGCCAGCACCTCGACTCTAAGCTCCTACAATGAGCAGTTCTTC. Protein sequence: CASTSTLSSYNEQFF. The V and J genes are TRBV7-6 and TRBJ2-1; D gene ambiguous. Trimming stripped 7 bases from V and 0 bases from J, with 13 bases between. The CDR3 spans 15 residues. From germline, CDR1 is SGHVS and CDR2 FNYEAQ. Supplemented by reference TRBV7-6 and TRBJ2-1, the full variable domain reads GAGVSQSPRYKVTKRGQDVALRCDPISGHVSLYWYRQALGQGPEFLTYFNYEAQQDKSGLPNDRFSAERPEGSISTLTIQRTEQRDSAMYRCASTSTLSSYNEQFFGPGTRLTVL.

V usage is TRBV2 and J usage is TRBJ1-5; D unresolved. The CDR3 totals 14 residues. CDR1 is SNHLY, CDR2 FYNNEI, per germline. V was cut by 2 bases and J by 9 bases, with 14 bases left in between. DNA for the CDR3: TGTGCCAGCAGTGAATCCCCAGATTGGGGGCCCCAGCATTTT. Translation: CASSESPDWGPQHF. The variable domain in full, completed from reference TRBV2 and TRBJ1-5, reads EPEVTQTPSHQVTQMGQEVILRCVPISNHLYFYWYRQILGQKVEFLVSFYNNEISEKSEIFDDQFSVERPDGSNFTLKIRSTKLEDSAMYFCASSESPDWGPQHFGDGTRLSIL.

This chain uses TRBV28 with TRBJ2-1; D gene uncertain. Trimming stripped 7 bases from V and 10 bases from J, with 20 bases between. The germline CDR1 and CDR2 sequences are MDHEN and SYDVKM. The CDR3 covers 14 residues. The CDR3 sequence: CASIPNTPSQEQFF. The CDR3 nucleotides read TGTGCCAGCATTCCAAACACGCCGTCGCAGGAGCAGTTCTTC. The entire variable domain, with the rest obtained from reference TRBV28 and TRBJ2-1, is as follows: DVKVTQSSRYLVKRTGEKVFLECVQDMDHENMFWYRQDPGLGLRLIYFSYDVKMKEKGDIPEGYSVSREKKERFSLILESASTNQTSMYLCASIPNTPSQEQFFGPGTRLTVL.

The J gene is TRBJ2-5, the V gene TRBV4-2; D is uncertain. Trimming took off 0 bases at V and 4 bases at J, with 9 bases between the two ends. Germline lookup yields CDR1 LGHNA and CDR2 YNFKEQ. The CDR3 contains 14 residues. The CDR3 protein is CASSQDLLRETQYF. The CDR3 coding sequence is TGTGCCAGCAGCCAAGATCTGCTTCGAGAGACCCAGTACTTC.

V is TRBV10-3 and J is TRBJ2-5; maybe TRBD1 (8 bases). The CDR3 totals 13 residues. CDR1 is ENHRY, CDR2 SYGVKD, per germline. The V end lost 6 bases, the J end lost 4 bases, and 12 bases lay between the germline ends. The DNA of the CDR3 is TGTGCCATCAGCAACAGGGGGGGAGAGACCCAGTACTTC. It encodes CAISNRGGETQYF.

The rearrangement links TRBV6-5 to TRBJ1-2; 7 bases map to TRBD1. The ends lost 2 bases at V and 8 bases at J; junction bases unmatched: 11. CDR1 and CDR2 from the germline V gene are MNHEY and SVGAGI. The CDR3 totals 15 residues. CDR3 residues: CASSYHSEGAEGYTF. The CDR3 DNA sequence: TGTGCCAGCAGTTACCATAGCGAGGGGGCCGAAGGCTACACCTTC.

For the CDR3, the DNA is TGTGCCAGTAGTATCGGGACGGGATATAGCAATCAGCCCCAGCATTTT. Translating it yields CASSIGTGYSNQPQHF. The rearrangement joins TRBV19 to TRBJ1-5, with D maybe TRBD1 (5 bases). CDR3 length: 16 residues. The V and J ends lost 3 bases and 0 bases respectively, with 12 bases between them. Germline CDR1 LNHDA, CDR2 SQIVND (reference sequence).

The J gene is TRBJ2-3, the V gene TRBV4-1; 8 bases agree with TRBD2. Germline CDR1 reads MGHRA; CDR2 reads YSYEKL. The CDR3 is made up of 19 amino acids. Trimming took 4 bases from V and 3 from J; bases not matched to a gene: 18. The CDR3 protein is CASSLQGLLTGGLTDTQYF. CDR3 DNA: TGCGCCAGCAGCCTTCAGGGCCTGCTAACGGGAGGGCTGACAGATACGCAGTATTTT.

The chain combines TRBV5-1 with TRBJ2-7; 7 nucleotides align to TRBD1. The CDR3 has 16 amino acids. With V trimmed by 0 bases and J by 2 bases, 8 bases remained unmatched. Germline lookup yields CDR1 SGHRS and CDR2 YFSETQ. CDR3 sequence: CASSLGLGQITYEQYF. CDR3 DNA sequence: TGCGCCAGCAGCTTGGGTCTGGGACAGATTACCTACGAGCAGTACTTC.

V and J are TRBV9 and TRBJ1-3; TRBD1 might be the D (6 bases). CDR1 SGDLS and CDR2 YYNGEE come from the germline V gene. This CDR3 is built from 16 residues. V shed 0 bases and J shed 4 bases, with 14 bases lying between them. CDR3 DNA sequence: TGTGCCAGCAGCGTAGCTTCCAGGGGCTCCGGAAACACCATATATTTT. It yields the protein CASSVASRGSGNTIYF.

The chain combines TRBV7-8 with TRBJ2-3, with 16 bases identical to TRBD2. The length of the CDR3 is 20 residues. Germline CDR1 is SGHVS and CDR2 is FQNEAQ. The V segment lost 3 bases and the J segment 4 bases; nucleotides outside the gene matches: 13. The CDR3 DNA sequence: TGTGCCAGCAGCTTCCCGGGGACTAGCGGGAGGGCCGTAAATCCAGATACGCAGTATTTT. This encodes CASSFPGTSGRAVNPDTQYF. The full variable domain, rest sourced from reference TRBV7-8 and TRBJ2-3, is GAGVSQSPRYKVAKRGQDVALRCDPISGHVSLFWYQQALGQGPEFLTYFQNEAQLDKSGLPSDRFFAERPEGSVSTLKIQRTQQEDSAVYLCASSFPGTSGRAVNPDTQYFGPGTRLTVL.

The chain links TRBV9 to TRBJ1-6; TRBD1 matches at 7 bases. The CDR3 extends over 14 amino acids. Germline assignment: CDR1 SGDLS and CDR2 YYNGEE. J lost 7 bases, V lost 3 bases, and 4 bases had no gene match. The CDR3 region is CASSAGQPNSPLHF. In DNA, the CDR3 is TGTGCCAGCAGCGCGGGACAGCCGAATTCACCCCTCCACTTT.

This clone was seen only a few times. The chain employs TRBV18 and TRBJ2-1, with 7 nucleotides matching TRBD1. V was pared by 6 bases and J by 1 base, with 3 bases of the junction left unmatched. The CDR3 loop spans 14 amino acids. CDR1 is KGHSH, CDR2 LQKENI, per germline. CDR3 amino acids: CASSSGGSYNEQFF. DNA of the CDR3: TGTGCCAGCTCGTCAGGGGGTTCCTACAATGAGCAGTTCTTC.

The chain recombines TRBV19 with TRBJ1-1; no firm D call. Germline V gene lookup returns CDR1 LNHDA and CDR2 SQIVND (reference sequence). V was clipped by 5 bases and J by 1 base, with 11 bases between them. The CDR3 is 14 residues long. The CDR3 loop is CASSLTLQNTEAFF. CDR3 nucleotide sequence: TGTGCCAGTAGTTTGACTCTCCAGAACACTGAAGCTTTCTTT.

V usage is TRBV5-1 and J usage is TRBJ2-3; 9 positions match TRBD2. The V gene end was trimmed by 0 bases and the J gene end by 1 base; junction bases not matched to a gene: 3. This CDR3 is 16 amino acids long. The germline V gene has CDR1 SGHRS and CDR2 YFSETQ. The CDR3, as DNA: TGCGCCAGCAGCTTGGAGGGACTAGCTCGCACAGATACGCAGTATTTT. Translation: CASSLEGLARTDTQYF.

The chain uses TRBV7-2 and TRBJ2-1; unclear D gene. V lost 4 bases, J lost 1 base, and 5 bases lay in between. Germline CDR1 SGHTA, CDR2 FQGNSA. This CDR3 spans 13 amino acids. The CDR3 DNA reads TGTGCCAGCAGCTCAAGATCCTACAATGAGCAGTTCTTC. This translates into CASSSRSYNEQFF.

The V and J genes are TRBV4-1 and TRBJ2-1; TRBD2 aligns across 11 bases. Trimming took 4 bases from V and 10 from J; bases not matched to a gene: 12. Germline CDR1 is MGHRA and CDR2 is YSYEKL. CDR3 length equals 16 residues. CDR3 residues: CASSPATSGSFREQFF. The CDR3 nucleotides read TGCGCCAGCAGCCCCGCAACTAGCGGGAGTTTCAGGGAGCAGTTCTTC.

The gene calls are TRBV7-4 and TRBJ2-7; D not resolved. V was pared by 4 bases and J by 1 base, with 5 bases between. This CDR3 spans 12 amino acids. Germline assignment: CDR1 SGHVT and CDR2 SQSDAQ. The CDR3 spells CASSYGSYEQYF. As DNA, the CDR3 is TGTGCCAGCAGCTATGGGTCCTACGAGCAGTACTTC.

V usage is TRBV4-3 and J usage is TRBJ2-5; possible D gene TRBD1, 6 bases. The V and J ends lost 0 bases and 2 bases respectively, with 7 bases between them. The CDR3 extends over 14 amino acids. Germline V gene data show CDR1 as LGHNA and CDR2 as YSLEER. The CDR3 is CASSQDRGQETQYF. DNA of the CDR3: TGCGCCAGCAGCCAAGATAGGGGGCAAGAGACCCAGTACTTC.

The chain recombines TRBV5-1 with TRBJ2-3; tentative D call: TRBD1 (5 bases). This CDR3 has 16 amino acids. CDR1 is SGHRS and CDR2 is YFSETQ in the germline V gene. Trimming took 0 bases from V and 0 from J, leaving 11 bases between them. CDR3 sequence (DNA): TGCGCCAGCAGCTTGGAGGGGTCCCTGAGCACAGATACGCAGTATTTT. Translation: CASSLEGSLSTDTQYF.

This rearrangement joins TRBV2 to TRBJ2-2, with D maybe TRBD2 (5 bases). CDR3 length equals 16 residues. V was cut by 0 bases and J by 6 bases, with 14 bases left in between. Germline V gives CDR1 SNHLY, CDR2 FYNNEI. CDR3 bases: TGTGCCAGCAGTGAAGCTCGAGGGATTCTATCCGGGGAGCTGTTTTTT. It encodes CASSEARGILSGELFF. Based on the CDR3 plus reference TRBV2 and TRBJ2-2, the full variable domain is EPEVTQTPSHQVTQMGQEVILRCVPISNHLYFYWYRQILGQKVEFLVSFYNNEISEKSEIFDDQFSVERPDGSNFTLKIRSTKLEDSAMYFCASSEARGILSGELFFGEGSRLTVL.

V usage is TRBV7-2 and J usage is TRBJ2-1; the match to TRBD2 covers 9 bases. The CDR3 length is 14 residues. Germline CDR1 reads SGHTA; CDR2 reads FQGNSA. Losses at the gene ends were 5 bases for V and 5 bases for J; bases not matched to a gene: 4. CDR3 nucleotide sequence: TGTGCCAGCAGCCGGGTAGCGGGAGACAATGAGCAGTTCTTC. Translating gives CASSRVAGDNEQFF.

This sequence joins TRBV28 and TRBJ1-2; 9 nucleotides line up with TRBD1. V was pared by 10 bases and J by 3 bases, with 15 bases of the junction left unmatched. Germline-derived CDR1 and CDR2 are MDHEN and SYDVKM. There are 16 residues in the CDR3. Here the CDR3 DNA reads TGTGCCACCCTAGGCCAGGACAGGGGATTTGACTATGGCTACACCTTC. Protein sequence: CATLGQDRGFDYGYTF.

V is TRBV7-2 and J is TRBJ2-4; TRBD1 aligns across 8 bases. J gave up 6 bases and V 4 bases, and 8 bases lay outside the gene matches. Per germline, CDR1 SGHTA and CDR2 FQGNSA. The CDR3 runs to 15 residues. The CDR3 sequence is CASSYRQGLLNIQYF. CDR3 sequence (DNA): TGTGCCAGCAGCTACCGACAGGGGCTATTAAACATTCAGTACTTC.

The chain couples TRBV11-2 to TRBJ2-5, with 9 bases lining up with TRBD2. V was pared by 0 bases and J by 4 bases, with 6 bases of the junction left unmatched. The germline V gene has CDR1 SGHAT and CDR2 FQNNGV. The CDR3 is 16 amino acids. DNA of the CDR3: TGTGCCAGCAGCTTAGAACGGCGGGGGGGGCGAGAGACCCAGTACTTC. Its protein product is CASSLERRGGRETQYF.

The gene calls are TRBV7-2 and TRBJ2-7; TRBD2 might be the D (7 bases). The germline CDR1 and CDR2 sequences are SGHTA and FQGNSA. The CDR3 has 17 amino acids. With 3 bases removed from V and 3 bases from J, the gap between germline ends came to 21 bases. The CDR3 nucleotides are TGTGCCAGCAGCTTGGCCGGGGGGCAGGGGTCTCTCTACGAGCAGTACTTC. It is translated as CASSLAGGQGSLYEQYF.

The chain combines TRBV11-1 with TRBJ2-1; 11 bases match TRBD2. CDR3 size: 12 residues. V lost 3 bases and J lost 16; bases outside the gene matches: 5. Germline assignment: CDR1 SGHAT and CDR2 FQDESV (reference sequence). DNA of the CDR3: TGTGCCAGCAGCTTGGGACTAGCGGCTCTCTTCTTC. Translation gives CASSLGLAALFF.